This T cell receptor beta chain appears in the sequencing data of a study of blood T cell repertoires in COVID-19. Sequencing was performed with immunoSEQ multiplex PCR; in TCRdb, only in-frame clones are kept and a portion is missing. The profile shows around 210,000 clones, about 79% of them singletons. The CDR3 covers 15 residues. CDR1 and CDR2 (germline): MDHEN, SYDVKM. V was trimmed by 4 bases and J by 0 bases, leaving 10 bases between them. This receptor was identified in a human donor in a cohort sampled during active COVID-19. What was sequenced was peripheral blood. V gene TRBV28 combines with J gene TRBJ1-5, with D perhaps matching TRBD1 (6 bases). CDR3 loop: CASSSRTASNQPQHF. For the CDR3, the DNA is TGTGCCAGCAGTTCCCGGACAGCTAGCAATCAGCCCCAGCATTTT. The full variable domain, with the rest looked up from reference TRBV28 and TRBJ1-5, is DVKVTQSSRYLVKRTGEKVFLECVQDMDHENMFWYRQDPGLGLRLIYFSYDVKMKEKGDIPEGYSVSREKKERFSLILESASTNQTSMYLCASSSRTASNQPQHFGDGTRLSIL.